This T cell receptor beta chain is drawn from a study of cytomegalovirus exposure and HLA in healthy donors. Clones were sequenced by immunoSEQ multiplex PCR, and TCRdb holds only the in-frame ones, with some missing. The profile shows over 120,000 clones, 90% of them singletons. CDR1 and CDR2 from the germline V gene are SGHRS and YFSETQ. Trimming shortened V by 0 bases and J by 5 bases, and 8 bases separated the two germline ends. The CDR3 has 14 amino acids. The sequencing input was PBMCs. The TCR was taken from a young woman in good health and CMV-seropositive. The rearrangement joins TRBV5-1 to TRBJ2-2; D is uncertain. CDR3 sequence (DNA): TGCGCCAGCAGCTTGGTTGGCGGTACCGGGGAGCTGTTTTTT. Protein: CASSLVGGTGELFF.